A single TCR beta chain is shown here with its context. Its specificity is unknown. Using immunoSEQ multiplex PCR, the repertoire was profiled, and TCRdb retains in-frame clones only, with some absent. The top ten clones hold 2.1% of a sample with about 120,000 clones, approximately 87% of them seen once. The data stem from a study of cytomegalovirus exposure and HLA in healthy donors. Study overall: The 90 to 150 validation repertoires used the same platform as the approximately 620 first-cohort repertoires (as reported by a later analysis). Findings of the study overall: Both high specificity and high sensitivity reportedly marked the classifier's diagnosis of cytomegalovirus status. Some TCR beta chains (roughly 150 of them) were listed as cytomegalovirus-associated. Most sequenced TCRs were rare (though some public TCRs occurred in many donors).

V was pared by 1 base and J by 6 bases, with 14 bases of the junction left unmatched. Germline V lookup: CDR1 MNHEY, CDR2 SMNVEV (reference sequence). CDR3 length: 19 residues. The clonotype was recovered from a woman aged 25 to 39 in good health and CMV-seronegative. The sequenced material came from PBMCs. The rearrangement uses TRBV27 and TRBJ2-2, with 10 bases fitting TRBD2. CDR3 amino acids: CASSLYGVLAGAMAGELFF. CDR3 DNA: TGTGCCAGCAGTTTATACGGGGTCCTAGCGGGGGCGATGGCCGGGGAGCTGTTTTTT.